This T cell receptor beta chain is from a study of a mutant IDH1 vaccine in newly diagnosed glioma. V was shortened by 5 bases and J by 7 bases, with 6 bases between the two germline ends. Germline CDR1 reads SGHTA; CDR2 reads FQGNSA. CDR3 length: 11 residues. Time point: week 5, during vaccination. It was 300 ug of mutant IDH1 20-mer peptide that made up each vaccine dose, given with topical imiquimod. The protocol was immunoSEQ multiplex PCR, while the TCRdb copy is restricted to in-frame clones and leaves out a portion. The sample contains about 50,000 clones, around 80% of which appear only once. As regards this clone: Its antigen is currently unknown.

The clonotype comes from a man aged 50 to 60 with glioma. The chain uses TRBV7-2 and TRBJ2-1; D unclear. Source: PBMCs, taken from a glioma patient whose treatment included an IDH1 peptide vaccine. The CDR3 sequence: CASSNPNEQFF. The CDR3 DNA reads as TGTGCCAGCAGCAACCCTAATGAGCAGTTCTTC.